The present T cell receptor beta chain was sequenced within a study of blood T cells in healthy people across ages. Study findings and constraints: Unsorted PBMCs ruled out conclusive naive versus antigen-experienced comparison. Older age coincided with a roughly linear decline in TCR beta diversity per million T cells.

Using a J-beta primer mix together with a sample-barcoded 5' primer, a second PCR was run for roughly 7 to 11 cycles. TCRdb fed the 5' RACE reads into MiXCR, producing one record per CDR3 protein. The data show roughly 800,000 distinct CDR3 sequences, under 40% seen once. The CDR3 runs 14 residues. CDR1 SGHAT and CDR2 FQDESV come from the germline V gene (reference sequence). Trimming left V 5 bases short and J 1 base short, with 11 bases between. Each sample gave at least 6 million isolated PBMCs. Worth noting for this clonotype: Its target is not known.

The chain links TRBV11-1 to TRBJ1-1; D remains unclear. The receptor comes from a man aged 18 to 29 in good health. Sequencing input: blood. The CDR3 nucleotides read TGTGCCAGCAGCCTCGGGTACCCGAACACTGAAGCTTTCTTT. Translation gives CASSLGYPNTEAFF.